Sequencing of this T cell receptor beta chain was carried out in a study of tumor-infiltrating lymphocytes in primary liver carcinoma. At the level of the study: Samples had roughly 3.65 to 7.5 million productive TCRbeta reads, comparable between tissue types. Study outcomes and limitations: Lower overlap was observed for tumor-adjacent and tumor-blood pairs relative to tumor region pairs. Presence in all five tumor regions was observed for only about 7.5-24% of top clones.

The source material, 20-30 mg of unsorted bulk tissue, was used to co-extract RNA and DNA. The sampling covered five separate regions of each tumor. Germline V gene sequence: CDR1 SGHKS, CDR2 YYEKEE (reference sequence). Trimming cost V 3 bases and J 8 bases; bases outside gene matches: 17. CDR3 length equals 17 residues. TCR beta cDNA came from about 500 ng total RNA, primed with a constant-region primer. Three nested multiplex PCR rounds, a slightly modified ARM-PCR method, built the TCR beta libraries. Both of the initial two PCR rounds ran for around 9 cycles and employed TRBV1-TRBV30 forward primers alongside a C-beta reverse primer. TCRdb ran MiXCR on the multiplex PCR reads and lists one entry per CDR3 protein. The sample has more than 50,000 distinct CDR3 sequences, 70% to 75% seen once; the top ten hold roughly 24%. This clonotype was detected many times. The antigen remains undetermined.

The receptor was derived from a man aged 35 to 55 with primary liver carcinoma and hepatitis B virus infection. Sequencing was carried out using liver tumor tissue from sampling region 2. Subset given: tumor region T2, inferior pole. The chain employs TRBV5-5 and TRBJ2-1, with 7 nucleotides matching TRBD2. The CDR3 loop reads CASSWAPLAATKDEQFF. The CDR3, as DNA: TGTGCCAGCAGCTGGGCTCCCCTAGCGGCGACGAAGGATGAGCAGTTCTTC. Drawing the rest from reference TRBV5-5 and TRBJ2-1, the complete variable domain is DAGVTQSPTHLIKTRGQQVTLRCSPISGHKSVSWYQQVLGQGPQFIFQYYEKEERGRGNFPDRFSARQFPNYSSELNVNALLLGDSALYLCASSWAPLAATKDEQFFGPGTRLTVL.